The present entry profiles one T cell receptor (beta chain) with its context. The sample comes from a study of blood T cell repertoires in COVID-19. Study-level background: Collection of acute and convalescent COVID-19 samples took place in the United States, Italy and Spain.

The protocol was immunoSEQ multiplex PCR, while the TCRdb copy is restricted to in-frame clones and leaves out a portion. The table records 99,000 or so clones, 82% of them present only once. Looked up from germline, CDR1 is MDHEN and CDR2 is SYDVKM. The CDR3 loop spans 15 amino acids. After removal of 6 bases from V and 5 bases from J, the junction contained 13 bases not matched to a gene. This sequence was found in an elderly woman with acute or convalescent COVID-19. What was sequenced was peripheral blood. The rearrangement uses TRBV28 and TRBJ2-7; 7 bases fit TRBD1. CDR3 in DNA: TGTGCCAGCAGCCTATTAGACAGGGCCGGTAACGAGCAGTACTTC. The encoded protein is CASSLLDRAGNEQYF.